This entry describes one T cell receptor beta chain. The antigen is not known. The CDR3 spans 17 residues. Germline CDR1 reads SEHNR; CDR2 reads FQNEAQ (reference sequence). TCRdb reprocessed the 5' RACE reads; each CDR3 protein has one entry and no DNA is given. Its listing shows approximately 400,000 distinct CDR3 sequences. The data stem from a study of monozygotic twins with inflammatory bowel disease. Overall study findings and caveats: Discordant twins had repertoire similarity that did not differ from that of concordant twins, possibly from limited power. Patient repertoire variability may have increased through differing immunosuppressive treatments.

What was sequenced was blood. The source is a human donor with ulcerative colitis or Crohn's disease, or a healthy co-twin of an affected twin (not recorded which). This chain connects TRBV7-9 to TRBJ2-3; with no DNA, the TCRdb D assignment of TRBD1 cannot be verified. This CDR3 is CASSSQPGQLSTDTQYF.